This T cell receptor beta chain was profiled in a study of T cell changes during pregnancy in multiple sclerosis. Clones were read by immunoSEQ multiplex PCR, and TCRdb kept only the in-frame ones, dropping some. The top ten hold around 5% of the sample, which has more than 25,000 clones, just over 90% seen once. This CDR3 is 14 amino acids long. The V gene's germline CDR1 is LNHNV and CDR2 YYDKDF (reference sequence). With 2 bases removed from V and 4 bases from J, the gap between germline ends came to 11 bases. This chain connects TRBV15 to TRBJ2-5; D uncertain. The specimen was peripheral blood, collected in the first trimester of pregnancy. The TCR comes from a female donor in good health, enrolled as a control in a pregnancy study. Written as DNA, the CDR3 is TGTGCCACCAGCAGAACTTTGTCCGGAGAGACCCAGTACTTC. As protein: CATSRTLSGETQYF.